Shown below are 19 T cell receptor beta chains from a single sample sequenced in a study of T cell responses to AZD1222 COVID-19 vaccine. Some clones are missing from TCRdb's copy, which holds only in-frame ones; the method was immunoSEQ multiplex PCR. The sample contains tens of thousands of clones, 80% to 90% of which appear only once. The sample here was peripheral blood, taken on day 0 of AZD1222 vaccination. The receptors derive from an adult in good health.

The chain employs TRBV2 and TRBJ2-3; 8 positions match TRBD2. V lost 7 bases to trimming and J lost 3 bases; unmatched junction nucleotides: 6. CDR3 length equals 14 residues. Germline V gene lookup returns CDR1 SNHLY and CDR2 FYNNEI. The CDR3 here is CASTPRLATDTQYF. The CDR3, as DNA: TGTGCCAGCACCCCCCGACTAGCGACAGATACGCAGTATTTT.

This sequence joins TRBV10-1 and TRBJ2-5; D is uncertain. This CDR3 has 13 amino acids. Deletions cut 4 bases from V and 5 bases from J, with 11 bases between. CDR1 and CDR2 (germline): WNHNN, SYGVQD (reference sequence). The CDR3 sequence is CASSVRIRETQYF. CDR3 DNA sequence: TGCGCCAGCAGTGTCAGGATAAGGGAGACCCAGTACTTC.

The CDR3 loop reads CASSYHRGLNEQFF. As DNA, the CDR3 is TGTGCCAGCAGCTACCACAGGGGCCTCAATGAGCAGTTCTTC. The chain is built from TRBV25-1 and TRBJ2-1, with 7 nucleotides matching TRBD1. Germline V CDR1 and CDR2: MGHDK, SYGVNS. The CDR3 length is 14 residues. V was pared by 6 bases and J by 6 bases, with 8 bases of the junction left unmatched. The whole variable domain, filled in from reference TRBV25-1 and TRBJ2-1, reads EADIYQTPRYLVIGTGKKITLECSQTMGHDKMYWYQQDPGMELHLIHYSYGVNSTEKGDLSSESTVSRIRTEHFPLTLESARPSHTSQYLCASSYHRGLNEQFFGPGTRLTVL.

This chain uses TRBV2 with TRBJ1-6, with D perhaps matching TRBD1 (6 bases). This CDR3 is built from 14 residues. Trimming took 7 bases from V and 5 from J, leaving 12 bases between them. CDR1 and CDR2 (germline): SNHLY, FYNNEI. CDR3 protein: CASKVQGNNSPLHF. The CDR3 DNA reads TGTGCCAGCAAGGTGCAGGGGAATAATTCACCCCTCCACTTT. The full variable domain, with the rest looked up from reference TRBV2 and TRBJ1-6, is EPEVTQTPSHQVTQMGQEVILRCVPISNHLYFYWYRQILGQKVEFLVSFYNNEISEKSEIFDDQFSVERPDGSNFTLKIRSTKLEDSAMYFCASKVQGNNSPLHFGNGTRLTVT.

J is TRBJ2-7 and V is TRBV6-1; TRBD1 matches at 10 bases. Germline assignment: CDR1 MNHNS and CDR2 SASEGT. With V trimmed by 1 base and J by 1 base, 1 base remained unmatched. This CDR3 contains 15 residues. CDR3 residues: CASSEGTGGSYEQYF. DNA for the CDR3: TGTGCCAGCAGTGAAGGGACAGGGGGGTCCTACGAGCAGTACTTC.

This sequence joins TRBV19 and TRBJ2-3, with a tentative D call TRBD2 (6 bases). Trimming left V 5 bases short and J 1 base short, with 10 bases between. The CDR3 runs 14 residues. CDR1 is LNHDA and CDR2 is SQIVND in the germline V gene (reference sequence). CDR3 coding DNA: TGTGCCAGTAGTCCGGGACTCCGCACAGATACGCAGTATTTT. Amino acid sequence: CASSPGLRTDTQYF.

J is TRBJ1-2 and V is TRBV5-4, with D unclear. Trimming removed 0 bases from V and 4 bases from J, with 7 bases in between. Germline-derived CDR1 and CDR2 are SGHNT and YYREEE (reference sequence). This CDR3 comprises 13 residues. The CDR3 protein is CASSLVGSYGYTF. In DNA, the CDR3 is TGTGCCAGCAGCTTGGTTGGGTCCTATGGCTACACCTTC.

The CDR3: CASSPDRGTGELFF. CDR3 DNA sequence: TGTGCCAGCTCACCGGATCGGGGAACCGGGGAGCTGTTTTTT. The rearrangement joins TRBV18 to TRBJ2-2; a possible D gene is TRBD2 (5 bases). Germline loops: CDR1 KGHSH, CDR2 LQKENI. Trimming pared 3 bases from V and 5 bases from J, leaving 10 bases between. This CDR3 region has 14 residues.

This clone occurred a few times. The CDR3 nucleotides read TGTGCCAGCAGCCCAAGGGGGCCCATTTACAATGAGCAGTTCTTC. Amino acids: CASSPRGPIYNEQFF. The V gene is TRBV7-2, the J gene TRBJ2-1; TRBD1 aligns across 7 bases. The CDR3 is made up of 15 amino acids. The junction had 8 bases not matched to a gene; V was cut back by 5 bases and J by 4 bases. Germline V gene data show CDR1 as SGHTA and CDR2 as FQGNSA.

J is TRBJ1-1 and V is TRBV9; 11 bases agree with TRBD1. CDR1 is SGDLS and CDR2 is YYNGEE in the germline V gene. This CDR3 comprises 16 residues. Unmatched junction bases numbered 9, after V lost 4 bases and J lost 4 bases. CDR3 sequence: CASSRDRGAFSTEAFF. The DNA of the CDR3 is TGTGCCAGCAGCCGGGACAGGGGGGCGTTTTCCACTGAAGCTTTCTTT.

The chain carries TRBV5-1 and TRBJ2-7, with 10 bases lining up with TRBD1. V lost 0 bases, J lost 2 bases, and 14 bases stayed unmatched. The germline CDR1 and CDR2 sequences are SGHRS and YFSETQ. The length of the CDR3 is 19 residues. The CDR3 DNA sequence: TGCGCCAGCAGCTTGGCGAGGGGACAGGGGACCTTTCTTACCTACGAGCAGTACTTC. Its translation: CASSLARGQGTFLTYEQYF.

The J gene is TRBJ2-3, the V gene TRBV27; TRBD2 matches 16 bases. Germline V gene data show CDR1 as MNHEY and CDR2 as SMNVEV (reference sequence). The V gene end was trimmed by 8 bases and the J gene end by 1 base; junction bases not matched to a gene: 3. The CDR3 loop spans 16 amino acids. Here the CDR3 reads CASRGLAGGRTDTQYF. CDR3 coding DNA: TGTGCCAGCCGGGGACTAGCGGGAGGGCGCACAGATACGCAGTATTTT.

This clone appeared a single time. The gene calls are TRBV5-6 and TRBJ2-1; possibly TRBD1 or TRBD2 for D (6 bases each). Germline values: CDR1 SGHDT, CDR2 YYEEEE. V lost 2 bases to trimming and J lost 5 bases, with 14 bases between them. The CDR3 is 15 amino acids. Here the CDR3 reads CASSFVGGGDNEQFF. In DNA, the CDR3 is TGTGCCAGCAGCTTCGTGGGGGGCGGGGACAATGAGCAGTTCTTC.

The genes are TRBV10-3 and TRBJ1-1; D unresolved. The CDR3 is 15 amino acids. Trimming left V 4 bases short and J 6 bases short, with 18 bases between. CDR1 and CDR2 (germline): ENHRY, SYGVKD. This CDR3 is CAISGGLRPNAEAFF. CDR3 DNA: TGTGCCATCAGTGGCGGCTTGCGTCCCAACGCTGAAGCTTTCTTT.

This chain connects TRBV7-2 to TRBJ2-1, with 13 positions matching TRBD2. The CDR3 sequence is 15 residues long. Germline lookup yields CDR1 SGHTA and CDR2 FQGNSA. Losses at the gene ends were 5 bases for V and 9 bases for J; bases not matched to a gene: 7. The chain's CDR3 is CASSPRTSGRGEQFF. The CDR3 DNA reads as TGTGCCAGCAGCCCCCGGACTAGCGGGAGAGGTGAGCAGTTCTTC.

CDR3 amino acids: CASRATSGVYNEQFF. CDR3 nucleotide sequence: TGTGCCAGCAGAGCGACTAGCGGGGTATACAATGAGCAGTTCTTC. The V gene is TRBV3-1 (or the pseudogene TRBV3-2), the J gene TRBJ2-1; 11 nucleotides agree with TRBD2. This CDR3 contains 15 residues. The ends lost 6 bases at V and 4 bases at J; junction bases unmatched: 5. Germline V gene data show CDR1 as LGHDT and CDR2 as YNNKEL (reference sequence).

The gene calls are TRBV6-1 and TRBJ1-2; D uncertain. Trimming took off 3 bases at V and 1 base at J, with 6 bases between the two ends. Germline V gene lookup returns CDR1 MNHNS and CDR2 SASEGT. CDR3 size: 13 residues. The CDR3 spells CASSDGINYGYTF. The CDR3 DNA follows: TGTGCCAGCAGTGACGGCATTAACTATGGCTACACCTTC.

The sample holds one count of this clone. The chain couples TRBV29-1 to TRBJ2-1; a possible D gene is TRBD1 (6 bases). The CDR3 totals 11 residues. Trimming cost V 5 bases and J 7 bases, with 9 bases left between them. CDR1 is SQVTM and CDR2 is ANQGSEA in the germline V gene. CDR3 coding DNA: TGCAGCGTTTTGAGGGGGAATGAGCAGTTCTTC. It yields the protein CSVLRGNEQFF.

The chain joins TRBV5-1 to TRBJ1-6; TRBD1 aligns across 7 bases. The V segment lost 1 base and the J segment 9 bases; nucleotides outside the gene matches: 19. This CDR3 comprises 19 residues. Germline V gene data show CDR1 as SGHRS and CDR2 as YFSETQ. The DNA for the CDR3 is TGCGCCAGCAGCTTGTTTTCCGGGTTAGGGGGCTCAATGGTTTCACCCCTCCACTTT. It yields the protein CASSLFSGLGGSMVSPLHF.